This T cell receptor beta chain originates from a study of neurological immune-mediated disorders. V shed 3 bases and J 5 bases; nucleotides not matched to a gene: 3. Germline V gene sequence: CDR1 KGHDR, CDR2 SFDVKD. This CDR3 spans 14 amino acids. TCRdb reprocessed the 5' RACE reads via MiXCR and lists one record per CDR3 protein. The table records just over 50,000 distinct CDR3 sequences, about 3.5% of them present only once. Many counts were recorded for this clonotype. The receptor comes from a middle-aged man with multiple sclerosis. The sample was PBMCs. The chain couples TRBV24-1 to TRBJ1-5; 7 positions agree with TRBD1. CDR3 loop: CATSDGDSYQPQHF. The DNA of the CDR3 is TGTGCCACCAGTGATGGGGACAGCTATCAGCCCCAGCATTTT.